The 2 T cell receptor beta chains given below trace back to one sample, sequenced in a study of cytomegalovirus exposure and HLA in healthy donors. Both 60 Vbeta primers and 13 Jbeta primers went into the PCR. Method: immunoSEQ multiplex PCR; TCRdb's copy keeps in-frame clones and lacks some. The sample holds 95,000 to 150,000 clones, around 75% seen once. The sample comprised PBMCs. The receptors come from a man younger than 40 in good health and CMV-seronegative.

The chain couples TRBV28 to TRBJ2-5; 10 bases line up with TRBD2. The CDR3 has 16 amino acids. Looked up from germline, CDR1 is MDHEN and CDR2 is SYDVKM. The V and J ends lost 5 bases and 0 bases, in that order; junction bases with no gene match: 6. The CDR3 nucleotides read TGTGCCAGCAGTACTCTAGCGGGGGTGTACCAAGAGACCCAGTACTTC. This sequence encodes CASSTLAGVYQETQYF. Looking up the rest from reference TRBV28 and TRBJ2-5 gives the full variable domain: DVKVTQSSRYLVKRTGEKVFLECVQDMDHENMFWYRQDPGLGLRLIYFSYDVKMKEKGDIPEGYSVSREKKERFSLILESASTNQTSMYLCASSTLAGVYQETQYFGPGTRLLVL.

The rearrangement uses TRBV5-1 and TRBJ2-7; the match to TRBD1 covers 7 bases. The CDR3 covers 17 residues. From germline, CDR1 is SGHRS and CDR2 YFSETQ. V lost 2 bases, J lost 3 bases, and 14 bases stayed unmatched. The CDR3 bases are TGCGCCAGCAGCTTAGGGCCCCCAAAACAGGGGCTCTACGAGCAGTACTTC. It specifies CASSLGPPKQGLYEQYF.